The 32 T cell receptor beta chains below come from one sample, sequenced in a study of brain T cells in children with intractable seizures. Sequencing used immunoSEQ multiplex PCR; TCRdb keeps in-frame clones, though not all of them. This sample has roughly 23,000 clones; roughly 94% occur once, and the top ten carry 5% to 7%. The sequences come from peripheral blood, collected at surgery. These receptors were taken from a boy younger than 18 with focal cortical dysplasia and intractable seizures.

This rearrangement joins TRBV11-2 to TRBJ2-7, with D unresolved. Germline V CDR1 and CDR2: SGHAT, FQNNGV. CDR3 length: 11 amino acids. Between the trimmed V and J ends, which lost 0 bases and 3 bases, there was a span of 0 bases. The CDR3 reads CASSLDYEQYV. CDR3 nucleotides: TGTGCCAGCAGCTTAGACTACGAGCAGTACGTC.

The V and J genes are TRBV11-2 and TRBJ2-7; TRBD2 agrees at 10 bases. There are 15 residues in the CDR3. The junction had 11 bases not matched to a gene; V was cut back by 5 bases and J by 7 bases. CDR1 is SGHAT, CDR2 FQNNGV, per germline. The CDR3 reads CASSPTAGGTIEQYV. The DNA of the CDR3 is TGTGCCAGCAGCCCGACAGCGGGAGGGACCATTGAGCAGTACGTC.

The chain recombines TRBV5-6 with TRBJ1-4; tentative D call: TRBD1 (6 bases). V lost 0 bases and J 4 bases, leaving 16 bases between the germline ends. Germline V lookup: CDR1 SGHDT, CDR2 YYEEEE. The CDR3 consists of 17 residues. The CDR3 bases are TGTGCCAGCAGCTTGGGACAGGCGCAATCCAATAATGAAAAACTGTTTTTT. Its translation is CASSLGQAQSNNEKLFF.

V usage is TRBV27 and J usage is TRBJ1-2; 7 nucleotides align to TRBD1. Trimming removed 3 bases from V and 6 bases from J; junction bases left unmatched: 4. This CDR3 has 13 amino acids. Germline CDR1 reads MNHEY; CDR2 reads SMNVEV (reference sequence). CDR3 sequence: CASSFSQGDGYTF. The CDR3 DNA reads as TGTGCCAGCAGTTTCAGTCAGGGGGATGGCTACACCTTC.

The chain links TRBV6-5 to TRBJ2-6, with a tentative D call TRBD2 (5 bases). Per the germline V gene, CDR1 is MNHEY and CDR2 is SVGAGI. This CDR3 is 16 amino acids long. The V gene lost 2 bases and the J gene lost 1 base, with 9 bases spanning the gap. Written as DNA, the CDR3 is TGTGCCAGCAGTTACAGCGAGGGATCTGGGGCCAACGTCCTGACTTTC. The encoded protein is CASSYSEGSGANVLTF.

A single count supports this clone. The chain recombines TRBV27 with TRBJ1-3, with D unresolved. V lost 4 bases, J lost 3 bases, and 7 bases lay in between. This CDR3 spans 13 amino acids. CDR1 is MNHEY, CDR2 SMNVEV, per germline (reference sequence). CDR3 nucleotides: TGTGCCAGCAGTTCCAACAGTGGAAACACCATATATTTT. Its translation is CASSSNSGNTIYF.

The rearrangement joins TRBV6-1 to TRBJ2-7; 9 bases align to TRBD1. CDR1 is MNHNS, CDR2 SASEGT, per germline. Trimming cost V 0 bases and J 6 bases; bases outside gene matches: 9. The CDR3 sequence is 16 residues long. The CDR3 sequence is CASSEAPWDRAPEQYF. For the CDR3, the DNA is TGTGCCAGCAGTGAAGCTCCCTGGGACAGGGCTCCCGAGCAGTACTTC.

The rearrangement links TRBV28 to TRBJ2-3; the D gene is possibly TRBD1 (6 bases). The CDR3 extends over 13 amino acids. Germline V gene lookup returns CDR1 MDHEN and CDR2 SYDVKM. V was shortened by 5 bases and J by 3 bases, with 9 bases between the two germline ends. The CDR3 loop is CASSPDRTDTQYF. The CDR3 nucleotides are TGTGCCAGCAGTCCAGACAGGACAGATACGCAGTATTTT.

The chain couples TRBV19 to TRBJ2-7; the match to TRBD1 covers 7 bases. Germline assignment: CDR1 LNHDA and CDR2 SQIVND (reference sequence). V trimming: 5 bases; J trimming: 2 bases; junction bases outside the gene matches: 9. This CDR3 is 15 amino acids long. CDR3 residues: CASSPHNRGPYEQYF. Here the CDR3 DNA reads TGTGCCAGTAGTCCCCATAACAGGGGTCCCTACGAGCAGTACTTC.

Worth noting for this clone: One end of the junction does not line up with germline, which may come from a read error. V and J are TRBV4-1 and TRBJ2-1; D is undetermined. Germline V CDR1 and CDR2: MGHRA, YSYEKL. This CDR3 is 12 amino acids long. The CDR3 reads CASRQGYNEQFF. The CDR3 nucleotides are TGCGCCAGCAGACAAGGTTACAATGAGCAGTTCTTC.

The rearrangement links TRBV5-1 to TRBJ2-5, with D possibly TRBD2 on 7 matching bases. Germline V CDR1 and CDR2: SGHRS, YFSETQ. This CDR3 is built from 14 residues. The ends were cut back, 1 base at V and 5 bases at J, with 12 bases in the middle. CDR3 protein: CASSLNAGAETQYF. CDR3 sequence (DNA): TGCGCCAGCAGCTTGAACGCGGGGGCGGAGACCCAGTACTTC.

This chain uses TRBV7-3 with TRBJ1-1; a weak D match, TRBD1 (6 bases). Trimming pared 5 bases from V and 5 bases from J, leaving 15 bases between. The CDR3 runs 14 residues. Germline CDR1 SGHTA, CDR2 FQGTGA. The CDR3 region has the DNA TGTGCCAGCAGCCTGTCGGGGCAGGGGACTGAAGCTTTCTTT. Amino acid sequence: CASSLSGQGTEAFF.

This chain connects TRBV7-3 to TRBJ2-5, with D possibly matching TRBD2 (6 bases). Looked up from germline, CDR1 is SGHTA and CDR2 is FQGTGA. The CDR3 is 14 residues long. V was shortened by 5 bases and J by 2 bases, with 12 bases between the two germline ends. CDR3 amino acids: CASSLSGLQETQYF. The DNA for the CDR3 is TGTGCCAGCAGCCTCAGCGGGTTGCAAGAGACCCAGTACTTC.

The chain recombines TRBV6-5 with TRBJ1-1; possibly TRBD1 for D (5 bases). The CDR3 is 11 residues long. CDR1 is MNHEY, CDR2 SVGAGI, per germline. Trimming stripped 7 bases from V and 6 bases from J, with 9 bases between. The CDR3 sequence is CASNRGAEAFF. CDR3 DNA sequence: TGTGCCAGCAACAGAGGGGCTGAAGCTTTCTTT.

The CDR3 region is CASSQSILLPSYEQYF. Here the CDR3 DNA reads TGCGCCAGCAGCCAATCCATATTACTACCCTCCTACGAGCAGTACTTC. The genes are TRBV4-1 and TRBJ2-7, with no clear D. This CDR3 region has 16 residues. The V gene lost 2 bases and the J gene lost 0 bases, with 14 bases spanning the gap. CDR1 and CDR2 (germline): MGHRA, YSYEKL.

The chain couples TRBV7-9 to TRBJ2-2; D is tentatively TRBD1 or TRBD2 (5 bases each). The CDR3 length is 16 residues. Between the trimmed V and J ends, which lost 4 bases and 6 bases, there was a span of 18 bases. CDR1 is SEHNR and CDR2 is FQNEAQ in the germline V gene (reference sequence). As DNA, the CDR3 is TGTGCCAGCAGCTCTTCAGACAGTCGAGGGGCCGGGGAGCTGTTTTTT. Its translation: CASSSSDSRGAGELFF. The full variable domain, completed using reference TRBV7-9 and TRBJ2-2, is DTGVSQNPRHKITKRGQNVTFRCDPISEHNRLYWYRQTLGQGPEFLTYFQNEAQLEKSRLLSDRFSAERPKGSFSTLEIQRTEQGDSAMYLCASSSSDSRGAGELFFGEGSRLTVL.

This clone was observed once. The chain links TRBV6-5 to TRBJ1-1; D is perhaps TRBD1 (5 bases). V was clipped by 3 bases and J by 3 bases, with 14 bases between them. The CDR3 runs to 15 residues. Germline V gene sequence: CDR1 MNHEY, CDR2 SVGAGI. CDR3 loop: CASSYGGGGYTEAFF. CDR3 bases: TGTGCCAGCAGTTATGGGGGGGGAGGGTACACTGAAGCTTTCTTT.

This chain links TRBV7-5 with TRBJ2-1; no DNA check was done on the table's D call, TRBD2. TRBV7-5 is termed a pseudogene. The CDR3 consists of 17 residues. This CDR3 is CVRSLELAGEGYNEQFF. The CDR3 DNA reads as TGTGTCAGAAGCTTAGAGTTGGCGGGAGAAGGGTACAATGAGCAGTTCTTC.

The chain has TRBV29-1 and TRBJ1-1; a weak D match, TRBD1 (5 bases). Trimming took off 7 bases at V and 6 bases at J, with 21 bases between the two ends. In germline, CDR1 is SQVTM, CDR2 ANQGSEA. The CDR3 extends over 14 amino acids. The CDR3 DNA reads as TGCAGCGCCCGGACCCCTAGACAGATCTCTGAAGCTTTCTTT. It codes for CSARTPRQISEAFF.

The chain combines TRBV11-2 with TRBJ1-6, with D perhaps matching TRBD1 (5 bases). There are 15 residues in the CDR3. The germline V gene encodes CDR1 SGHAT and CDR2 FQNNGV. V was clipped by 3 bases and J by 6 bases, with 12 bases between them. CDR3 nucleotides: TGTGCCAGCAGCTTCGAAACAGGTCTTAATTCACCCCTCCACTTT. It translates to CASSFETGLNSPLHF.

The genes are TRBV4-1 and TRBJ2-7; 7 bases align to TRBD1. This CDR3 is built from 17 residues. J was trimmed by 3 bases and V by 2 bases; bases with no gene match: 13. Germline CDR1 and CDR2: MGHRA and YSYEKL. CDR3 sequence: CASSQFLSGQVVYEQYF. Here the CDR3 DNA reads TGCGCCAGCAGCCAATTCTTAAGCGGACAGGTTGTCTACGAGCAGTACTTC.

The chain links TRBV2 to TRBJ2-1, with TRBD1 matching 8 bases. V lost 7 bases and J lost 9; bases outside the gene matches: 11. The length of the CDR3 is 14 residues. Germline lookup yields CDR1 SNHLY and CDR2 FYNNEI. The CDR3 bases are TGTGCCAGCAATCCGAGACAGGGGTCGCCTGAGCAGTTCTTC. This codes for CASNPRQGSPEQFF.

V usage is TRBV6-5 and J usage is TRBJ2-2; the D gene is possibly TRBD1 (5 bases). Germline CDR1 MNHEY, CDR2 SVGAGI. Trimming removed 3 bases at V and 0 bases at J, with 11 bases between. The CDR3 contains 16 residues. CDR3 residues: CASSYRRGANTGELFF. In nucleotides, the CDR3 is TGTGCCAGCAGTTATAGAAGGGGTGCGAACACCGGGGAGCTGTTTTTT.

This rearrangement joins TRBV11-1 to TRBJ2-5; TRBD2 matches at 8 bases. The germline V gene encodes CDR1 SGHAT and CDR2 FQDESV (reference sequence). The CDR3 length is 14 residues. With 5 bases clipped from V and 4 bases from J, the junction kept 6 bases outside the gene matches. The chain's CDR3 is CASSPAGVSETQYF. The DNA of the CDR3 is TGTGCCAGCAGCCCAGCGGGAGTCTCAGAGACCCAGTACTTC.

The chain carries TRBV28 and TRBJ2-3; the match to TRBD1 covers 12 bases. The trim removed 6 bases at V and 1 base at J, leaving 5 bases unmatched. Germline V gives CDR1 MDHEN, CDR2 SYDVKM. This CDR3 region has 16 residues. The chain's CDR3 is CASRLGTGGRTDTQYF. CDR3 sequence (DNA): TGTGCCAGCAGACTCGGGACAGGGGGCCGCACAGATACGCAGTATTTT. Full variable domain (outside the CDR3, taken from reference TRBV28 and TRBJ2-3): DVKVTQSSRYLVKRTGEKVFLECVQDMDHENMFWYRQDPGLGLRLIYFSYDVKMKEKGDIPEGYSVSREKKERFSLILESASTNQTSMYLCASRLGTGGRTDTQYFGPGTRLTVL.

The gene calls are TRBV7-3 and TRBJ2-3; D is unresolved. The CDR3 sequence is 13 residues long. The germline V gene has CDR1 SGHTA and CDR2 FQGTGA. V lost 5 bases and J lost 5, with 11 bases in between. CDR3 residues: CASSGDPQDTQYF. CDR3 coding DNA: TGTGCCAGCAGCGGAGACCCCCAAGATACGCAGTATTTT. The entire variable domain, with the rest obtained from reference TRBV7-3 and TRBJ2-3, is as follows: GAGVSQTPSNKVTEKGKYVELRCDPISGHTALYWYRQSLGQGPEFLIYFQGTGAADDSGLPNDRFFAVRPEGSVSTLKIQRTERGDSAVYLCASSGDPQDTQYFGPGTRLTVL.

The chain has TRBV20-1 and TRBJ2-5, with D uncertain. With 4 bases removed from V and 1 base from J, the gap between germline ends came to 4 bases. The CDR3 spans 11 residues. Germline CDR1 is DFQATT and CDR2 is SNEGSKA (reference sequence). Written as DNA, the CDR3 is TGCAGTGCTACATTCCAAGAGACCCAGTACTTC. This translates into CSATFQETQYF.

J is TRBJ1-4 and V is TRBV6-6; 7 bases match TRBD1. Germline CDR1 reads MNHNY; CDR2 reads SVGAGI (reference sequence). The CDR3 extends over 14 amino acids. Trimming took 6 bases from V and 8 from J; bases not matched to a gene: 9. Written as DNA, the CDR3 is TGTGCCAGCAGGTACAGGGGCCTAAGGGAAAAACTGTTTTTT. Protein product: CASRYRGLREKLFF.

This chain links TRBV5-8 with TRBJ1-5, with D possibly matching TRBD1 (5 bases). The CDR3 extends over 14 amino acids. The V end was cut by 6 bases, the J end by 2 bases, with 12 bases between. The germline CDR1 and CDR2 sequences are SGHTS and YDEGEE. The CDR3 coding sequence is TGTGCCAGCAACGGGGCCATGGGCAATCAGCCCCAGCATTTT. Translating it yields CASNGAMGNQPQHF.

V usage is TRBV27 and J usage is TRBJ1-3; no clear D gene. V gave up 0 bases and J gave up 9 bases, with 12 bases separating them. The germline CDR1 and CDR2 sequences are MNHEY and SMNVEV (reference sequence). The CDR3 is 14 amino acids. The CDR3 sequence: CASSLSGPGPTIYF. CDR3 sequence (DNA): TGTGCCAGCAGTTTATCAGGGCCTGGACCCACCATATATTTT.

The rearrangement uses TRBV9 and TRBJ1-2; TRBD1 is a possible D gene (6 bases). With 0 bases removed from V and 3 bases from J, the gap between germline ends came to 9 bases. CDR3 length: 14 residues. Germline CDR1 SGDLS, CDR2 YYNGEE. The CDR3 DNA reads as TGTGCCAGCAGCGTAGCTGGGGGGCACTATGGCTACACCTTC. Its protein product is CASSVAGGHYGYTF. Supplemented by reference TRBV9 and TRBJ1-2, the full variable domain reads DSGVTQTPKHLITATGQRVTLRCSPRSGDLSVYWYQQSLDQGLQFLIQYYNGEERAKGNILERFSAQQFPDLHSELNLSSLELGDSALYFCASSVAGGHYGYTFGSGTRLTVV.

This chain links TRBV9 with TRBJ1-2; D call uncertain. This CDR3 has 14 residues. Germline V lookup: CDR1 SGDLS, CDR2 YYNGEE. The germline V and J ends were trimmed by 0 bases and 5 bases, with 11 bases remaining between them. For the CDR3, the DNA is TGTGCCAGCAGCGTAGGTGTCCAGAAGTATGGCTACACCTTC. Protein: CASSVGVQKYGYTF.